Below are 21 T cell receptor beta chains sequenced from a single sample in a study of vaccination and CD4 T cells after COVID-19. Antigens of these TCRs are unknown. Stated treatment: roughly ten-day PBMC culture with coronavirus spike peptide pools or control peptides (ViraFEST assay). Sequencing of the DNA from cultured CD4+ T cells was carried out with the Oncomine TCR Beta short-read assay. TCRdb independently ran MiXCR on the PCR reads; one entry per CDR3 protein. The data show 20,000 to 25,000 distinct CDR3 sequences, around 35% seen once. The source was CD4+ T cells from blood, cultured in vitro, collected before SARS-CoV-2 vaccination. Receptors were obtained from a human donor who had recovered from COVID-19.

The chain is built from TRBV20-1 and TRBJ2-5, with D uncertain. Germline lookup yields CDR1 DFQATT and CDR2 SNEGSKA (reference sequence). V was trimmed by 3 bases and J by 4 bases, leaving 12 bases between them. This CDR3 region has 13 residues. CDR3 nucleotides: TGCAGTGCTAGTCTGAGTAGGAGAGAGACCCAGTACTTC. It specifies CSASLSRRETQYF.

This clonotype showed up just a few times. The chain's CDR3 is CASSLDVGQPQHF. As DNA, the CDR3 is TGTGCCAGCAGCTTAGACGTGGGACAGCCCCAGCATTTT. This chain links TRBV11-2 with TRBJ1-5, with D hard to call. CDR3 size: 13 residues. V lost 0 bases, J lost 7 bases, and 7 bases lay in between. CDR1 and CDR2 (germline): SGHAT, FQNNGV.

The chain combines TRBV20-1 with TRBJ1-2; a possible D gene is TRBD1 (5 bases). V gave up 0 bases and J gave up 1 base, with 12 bases separating them. Per the germline V gene, CDR1 is DFQATT and CDR2 is SNEGSKA (reference sequence). This CDR3 spans 15 amino acids. CDR3 nucleotide sequence: TGCAGTGCTAGAGATCACGGGGGAAGTAACTATGGCTACACCTTC. This codes for CSARDHGGSNYGYTF.

The V gene is TRBV20-1, the J gene TRBJ2-1; D possibly corresponds to TRBD2 (6 bases). V gave up 5 bases and J gave up 5 bases, with 13 bases separating them. The CDR3 length is 13 residues. From germline, CDR1 is DFQATT and CDR2 SNEGSKA (reference sequence). CDR3 sequence: CSAGRDFDNEQFF. CDR3 DNA: TGCAGTGCTGGCCGGGACTTCGACAATGAGCAGTTCTTC.

This chain links TRBV7-2 with TRBJ1-1; a possible D gene is TRBD1 (6 bases). The CDR3 sequence is 15 residues long. Germline-derived CDR1 and CDR2 are SGHTA and FQGNSA. The ends were cut back, 5 bases at V and 4 bases at J, with 17 bases in the middle. The CDR3 sequence is CASSLDPRDTTEAFF. CDR3 coding DNA: TGTGCCAGCAGCCTAGACCCCCGGGACACCACTGAAGCTTTCTTT.

The V gene is TRBV27, the J gene TRBJ2-7; D ambiguous. In germline, CDR1 is MNHEY, CDR2 SMNVEV (reference sequence). There are 14 residues in the CDR3. Trimming removed 2 bases from V and 2 bases from J, with 10 bases in between. The CDR3 sequence: CASSLVGSTYEQYF. The CDR3 DNA is TGTGCCAGCAGTTTAGTCGGGTCTACCTACGAGCAGTACTTC.

J is TRBJ1-2 and V is TRBV7-2, with a tentative D call TRBD1 (6 bases). This CDR3 contains 16 residues. V lost 0 bases and J lost 4, with 15 bases in between. Germline CDR1 SGHTA, CDR2 FQGNSA. CDR3 region: CASSLAEGDGIYGYTF. The DNA for the CDR3 is TGTGCCAGCAGCTTAGCTGAGGGGGACGGAATCTATGGCTACACCTTC.

This clonotype ranks as large. The chain couples TRBV19 to TRBJ2-5; D is perhaps TRBD1 or TRBD2 (6 bases each). The ends were cut back, 5 bases at V and 2 bases at J, with 18 bases in the middle. CDR3 size: 16 residues. Germline values: CDR1 LNHDA, CDR2 SQIVND (reference sequence). The CDR3 loop reads CASSPVRGAGQETQYF. The DNA for the CDR3 is TGTGCCAGTAGTCCCGTGAGGGGGGCCGGACAAGAGACCCAGTACTTC.

This clonotype was counted a few times. The chain has TRBV6-1 and TRBJ2-1, with 7 bases lining up with TRBD2. The germline V gene encodes CDR1 MNHNS and CDR2 SASEGT. The CDR3 is made up of 17 amino acids. V dropped 4 bases and J dropped 1; count of bases not matched to a gene: 10. CDR3 protein: CASSALRDGGSYNEQFF. In nucleotides, the CDR3 is TGTGCCAGCAGTGCACTCAGAGACGGGGGGTCCTACAATGAGCAGTTCTTC.

The chain uses TRBV6-5 and TRBJ2-3; D remains ambiguous. This CDR3 contains 14 residues. The germline V gene has CDR1 MNHEY and CDR2 SVGAGI. Trimming took 2 bases from V and 1 from J, leaving 7 bases between them. CDR3 sequence: CASSYDWGTDTQYF. The CDR3 region has the DNA TGTGCCAGCAGTTACGATTGGGGCACAGATACGCAGTATTTT.

The chain has TRBV11-2 and TRBJ2-2; D is undetermined. The CDR3 length is 13 residues. V lost 7 bases and J 3 bases, leaving 9 bases between the germline ends. Germline V lookup: CDR1 SGHAT, CDR2 FQNNGV. CDR3 nucleotide sequence: TGTGCCAGCAACTCCCTCTACACCGGGGAGCTGTTTTTT. Translated: CASNSLYTGELFF. Full variable domain (remainder filled in from reference TRBV11-2 and TRBJ2-2): EAGVAQSPRYKIIEKRQSVAFWCNPISGHATLYWYQQILGQGPKLLIQFQNNGVVDDSQLPKDRFSAERLKGVDSTLKIQPAKLEDSAVYLCASNSLYTGELFFGEGSRLTVL.

The rearrangement links TRBV12-3 or TRBV12-4 to TRBJ1-2, with D perhaps matching TRBD1 (5 bases). The ends were cut back, 2 bases at V and 3 bases at J, with 7 bases in the middle. This CDR3 contains 13 residues. The CDR3 loop reads CASSLKGHYGYTF. Written as DNA, the CDR3 is TGTGCCAGCAGTTTAAAGGGGCACTATGGCTACACCTTC.

There are a few counts of this clonotype. The chain couples TRBV20-1 to TRBJ1-6, with D perhaps matching TRBD1 (6 bases). This CDR3 spans 11 amino acids. Trimming left V 7 bases short and J 7 bases short, with 8 bases between. Germline values: CDR1 DFQATT, CDR2 SNEGSKA (reference sequence). The CDR3 DNA follows: TGCAGTGTAACAGGGAATTCACCCCTCCACTTT. It yields the protein CSVTGNSPLHF.

Only a few counts were recorded for this clonotype. The chain joins TRBV19 to TRBJ2-4, with D perhaps given as TRBD1 or TRBD2 (5 bases each). CDR1 and CDR2 (germline): LNHDA, SQIVND (reference sequence). The V end lost 1 base, the J end lost 0 bases, and 7 bases lay between the germline ends. This CDR3 spans 15 amino acids. The CDR3 coding sequence is TGTGCCAGTAGTATAGTTGGGACAGCCAAAAACATTCAGTACTTC. Translation: CASSIVGTAKNIQYF.

This clonotype turned up a few times. The chain employs TRBV7-2 and TRBJ2-7; TRBD2 agrees at 14 bases. V shed 5 bases and J 3 bases; nucleotides not matched to a gene: 6. The CDR3 has 16 amino acids. Germline loops: CDR1 SGHTA, CDR2 FQGNSA. CDR3 residues: CASSPGLAGGNYEQYF. The CDR3 nucleotides read TGTGCCAGCAGCCCTGGACTAGCGGGAGGAAACTACGAGCAGTACTTC. Full variable domain (rest looked up from reference TRBV7-2 and TRBJ2-7): GAGVSQSPSNKVTEKGKDVELRCDPISGHTALYWYRQSLGQGLEFLIYFQGNSAPDKSGLPSDRFSAERTGGSVSTLTIQRTQQEDSAVYLCASSPGLAGGNYEQYFGPGTRLTVT.

There are a few counts of this clonotype. The chain uses TRBV20-1 and TRBJ2-3; 11 bases are shared with TRBD2. Germline CDR1 reads DFQATT; CDR2 reads SNEGSKA (reference sequence). CDR3 length equals 13 residues. J was trimmed by 9 bases and V by 6 bases; bases with no gene match: 8. CDR3 sequence reads: CSATSGGRRTQYF. Here the CDR3 DNA reads TGCAGTGCAACTAGCGGGGGAAGAAGGACGCAGTATTTT.

The gene calls are TRBV6-1 and TRBJ1-5; tentative D call: TRBD1 (5 bases). The germline V gene has CDR1 MNHNS and CDR2 SASEGT. The CDR3 runs 14 residues. The V gene lost 7 bases and the J gene lost 5 bases, with 15 bases spanning the gap. CDR3 sequence: CASTAGTPYQPQHF. The CDR3 bases are TGTGCCAGCACGGCAGGGACGCCCTATCAGCCCCAGCATTTT.

The J gene is TRBJ2-7, the V gene TRBV28; no firm D call. CDR1 is MDHEN and CDR2 is SYDVKM in the germline V gene. The CDR3 sequence is 12 residues long. Trimming took 4 bases from V and 1 from J, leaving 5 bases between them. CDR3 in amino acids: CASSSVSYEQYF. The CDR3 DNA reads as TGTGCCAGCAGTTCGGTTTCCTACGAGCAGTACTTC.

This clonotype was seen a handful of times. The chain employs TRBV10-3 and TRBJ2-1; no clear D. This CDR3 is 14 amino acids long. CDR1 and CDR2 (germline): ENHRY, SYGVKD. V was trimmed by 3 bases and J by 7 bases, leaving 13 bases between them. The CDR3 coding sequence is TGTGCCATCAGTGATCGGGCAGGCGTTAATGAGCAGTTCTTC. This gives the protein CAISDRAGVNEQFF.

V is TRBV19 and J is TRBJ1-2, with unresolved D. Germline V gene lookup returns CDR1 LNHDA and CDR2 SQIVND (reference sequence). This CDR3 has 14 amino acids. V was clipped by 4 bases and J by 6 bases, with 15 bases between them. CDR3 residues: CASSSDSAADGYTF. CDR3 DNA sequence: TGTGCCAGTAGTAGTGATTCCGCAGCGGATGGCTACACCTTC.

This clonotype was detected only a few times. The chain uses TRBV6-1 and TRBJ1-5; TRBD1 aligns across 8 bases. Germline assignment: CDR1 MNHNS and CDR2 SASEGT. Losses at the gene ends were 6 bases for V and 1 base for J; bases not matched to a gene: 8. This CDR3 contains 16 residues. The CDR3, as DNA: TGTGCCAGCAGACCTACAGGGGGTGTAAGCAATCAGCCCCAGCATTTT. Translating it yields CASRPTGGVSNQPQHF.